The rows below give T cell receptor beta chains drawn from one sample of a study of blood T cell repertoires in COVID-19. Libraries were prepared by immunoSEQ multiplex PCR; TCRdb keeps only in-frame clonotypes and omits some of them. The sample carries around 120,000 clones, less than 90% recorded once. The source material was peripheral blood. The receptors originated from a man between 65 and 85 years old who had recovered from COVID-19. Both conserved end residues are part of each CDR3. D genes are given only for firm matches. Clone size is given for some rows only: seen once, a few or many times, or a class if the clone is expanded.

abundance | j_gene | d_gene | v_gene | CDR3aa | CDR3nt
. | TRBJ2-7 | TRBD2 | TRBV10-3 | CAISESMTSLTYEQYF | TGTGCCATCAGTGAGTCGATGACTAGCTTAACCTACGAGCAGTACTTC
. | TRBJ2-7 | TRBD1 | TRBV9 | CASSGGTAPYEQYF | TGTGCCAGCAGCGGAGGGACAGCACCCTACGAGCAGTACTTC
. | TRBJ2-7 | TRBD1 | TRBV6-5 | CASSLGQGADEQYF | TGTGCCAGCAGCCTCGGACAGGGGGCCGACGAGCAGTACTTC
. | TRBJ1-5 | TRBD1 | TRBV20-1 | CSASPPQGGNQPQHF | TGCAGTGCTAGTCCCCCCCAGGGGGGCAATCAGCCCCAGCATTTT
. | TRBJ2-5 | TRBD1 | TRBV24-1 | CATSDLKRGLRETQYF | TGTGCCACCAGTGATTTGAAGAGGGGGCTGAGGGAGACCCAGTACTTC
. | TRBJ2-3 | . | TRBV4-3 | CASSQDRSTDTQYF | TGCGCCAGCAGCCAAGATAGGAGTACAGATACGCAGTATTTT
once | TRBJ2-2 | . | TRBV7-2 | CASSLTVGTGELFF | TGTGCCAGCAGCTTGACAGTGGGCACCGGGGAGCTGTTTTTT
. | TRBJ2-5 | TRBD2 | TRBV5-1 | CASGFSPSGLAGEGETQYF | TGCGCCAGCGGATTTTCGCCTTCGGGACTAGCGGGAGAAGGAGAGACCCAGTACTTC
. | TRBJ2-3 | . | TRBV30 | CACLAFSTDTQYF | TGTGCCTGCTTAGCGTTCAGCACAGATACGCAGTATTTT
. | TRBJ2-7 | TRBD1 | TRBV2 | CASSPGQGTREQYF | TGTGCCAGCAGTCCGGGACAGGGTACACGAGAGCAGTACTTC
. | TRBJ2-7 | TRBD2 | TRBV9 | CASSGTSGITYEQYF | TGTGCCAGCAGCGGCACTAGCGGGATCACCTACGAGCAGTACTTC
. | TRBJ1-5 | . | TRBV19 | CASSINNRDGGNQPQHF | TGTGCCAGTAGTATAAATAACAGGGACGGGGGCAATCAGCCCCAGCATTTT
. | TRBJ2-1 | . | TRBV6-5 | CASSYSGGQFF | TGTGCCAGCAGTTACTCGGGGGGGCAGTTCTTC
. | TRBJ2-5 | . | TRBV29-1 | CSVLDSQETQYF | TGCAGCGTTTTGGACAGTCAAGAGACCCAGTACTTC
. | TRBJ2-7 | TRBD2 | TRBV4-2 | CASSQDGTSQGYEQYF | TGTGCCAGCAGCCAAGATGGGACTAGCCAGGGCTACGAGCAGTACTTC
. | TRBJ1-2 | TRBD1 | TRBV6-5 | CASTKGQLYGYTF | TGTGCCAGCACCAAGGGACAGCTCTATGGCTACACCTTC
. | TRBJ2-5 | TRBD2 | TRBV5-1 | CASSSTGTTQETQYF | TGCGCCAGCAGCTCTACCGGGACTACTCAAGAGACCCAGTACTTC
. | TRBJ1-4 | TRBD1 | TRBV5-5 | CASSRGQLEKLFF | TGTGCCAGCAGCCGGGGACAGCTTGAAAAACTGTTTTTT
once | TRBJ1-4 | . | TRBV6-5 | CASSRGRGEKLFF | TGTGCCAGCAGCCGCGGGCGGGGGGAAAAACTGTTTTTT
. | TRBJ2-1 | TRBD2 | TRBV14 | CASSRTSGSNEQFF | TGTGCCAGCAGCCGGACTAGCGGGAGCAATGAGCAGTTCTTC
. | TRBJ2-1 | TRBD1 | TRBV18 | CASSFTGQLYNEQFF | TGTGCCAGCTCATTCACGGGACAGCTCTACAATGAGCAGTTCTTC
. | TRBJ2-5 | . | TRBV7-6 | CASSLGGLDGETQYF | TGTGCCAGCAGCTTGGGTGGACTGGATGGGGAGACCCAGTACTTC
. | TRBJ1-4 | . | TRBV6-5 | CASSYSQIPTNEKLFF | TGTGCCAGCAGTTACTCCCAGATCCCAACTAATGAAAAACTGTTTTTT
. | TRBJ1-6 | . | TRBV3-1/TRBV3-2 | CASSLNGAGSPLHF | TGTGCCAGCAGCCTCAATGGGGCGGGGTCACCCCTCCACTTT
. | TRBJ2-2 | . | TRBV4-2 | CASSSPGRDLPGELFF | TGTGCCAGCAGCTCCCCAGGCAGGGATTTACCCGGGGAGCTGTTTTTT
. | TRBJ1-1 | . | TRBV2 | CASCAGQAAEAFF | TGTGCCAGCTGCGCAGGGCAGGCGGCTGAAGCTTTCTTT
. | TRBJ2-7 | TRBD2 | TRBV2 | CASSGGLVYEQYF | TGTGCCAGCAGTGGGGGACTAGTCTACGAGCAGTACTTC
. | TRBJ2-2 | . | TRBV15 | CATSTGTNTGELFF | TGTGCCACCAGCACAGGGACGAACACCGGGGAGCTGTTTTTT
. | TRBJ1-1 | TRBD1 | TRBV3-1/TRBV3-2 | CASSQPGTGVEAFF | TGTGCCAGCAGCCAACCGGGGACAGGGGTTGAAGCTTTCTTT
. | TRBJ1-6 | . | TRBV4-3 | CASSQEPVRSPLHF | TGCGCCAGCAGCCAAGAACCAGTCCGATCACCCCTCCACTTT
. | TRBJ2-3 | TRBD1 | TRBV18 | CASSPTGEDTQYF | TGTGCCAGCTCACCAACAGGGGAAGATACGCAGTATTTT
. | TRBJ2-1 | . | TRBV7-2 | CASSQTTEGRISEQFF | TGTGCCAGCAGCCAAACGACAGAGGGGAGGATTAGTGAGCAGTTCTTC
. | TRBJ1-1 | . | TRBV12-3/TRBV12-4 | CASRRDLNTEAFF | TGTGCCAGCAGACGCGACTTGAACACTGAAGCTTTCTTT
. | TRBJ1-3 | . | TRBV19 | CASSILESRAGNTIYF | TGTGCCAGTAGTATACTGGAGTCTCGGGCTGGAAACACCATATATTTT
. | TRBJ2-4 | TRBD1 | TRBV12-5 | CASGLPGQGKSKNIQYF | TGTGCTAGTGGTCTTCCGGGACAGGGGAAGTCGAAAAACATTCAGTACTTC
few | TRBJ2-5 | TRBD1 | TRBV24-1 | CATSRTGGSETQYF | TGTGCCACCAGCAGGACAGGGGGTTCAGAGACCCAGTACTTC
. | TRBJ1-2 | . | TRBV28 | CASSPQGGSDPYGYTF | TGTGCCAGCAGCCCTCAGGGCGGCAGCGATCCCTATGGCTACACCTTC
. | TRBJ2-7 | . | TRBV5-4 | CASTREPLIGSEQYF | TGTGCCAGCACCAGGGAACCCCTAATCGGGTCCGAGCAGTACTTC
. | TRBJ2-1 | . | TRBV2 | CASRKTVGEQFF | TGTGCCAGCAGGAAGACAGTTGGCGAGCAGTTCTTC
. | TRBJ1-6 | TRBD1 | TRBV30 | CVYRGQDNSPLHF | TGTGTCTACCGAGGACAGGACAATTCACCCCTCCACTTT
medium-sized | TRBJ2-3 | TRBD1 | TRBV19 | CASSRKGAASTDTQYF | TGTGCCAGTAGTCGGAAGGGGGCGGCTAGCACAGATACGCAGTATTTT
. | TRBJ1-2 | . | TRBV3-1/TRBV3-2 | CASSFNRGHDGYTF | TGTGCCAGCAGCTTCAATCGGGGACACGATGGCTACACCTTC
. | TRBJ2-3 | TRBD2 | TRBV30 | CAWSLRRAGADTQYF | TGTGCCTGGAGTCTTCGGCGGGCGGGGGCAGATACGCAGTATTTT
. | TRBJ1-2 | TRBD1 | TRBV18 | CASSRDSLANYGYTF | TGTGCCAGCTCCCGGGACAGCTTAGCTAACTATGGCTACACCTTC
. | TRBJ2-1 | TRBD2 | TRBV6-6 | CASSRRSSGSEQFF | TGTGCCAGCAGTCGGAGGTCTAGCGGGAGTGAGCAGTTCTTC
. | TRBJ2-1 | . | TRBV11-1 | CASSNKVRGDEQFF | TGTGCCAGCAGTAATAAAGTCAGGGGTGATGAGCAGTTCTTC